The TCR beta chain described here comes from a study of a mutant IDH1 vaccine in newly diagnosed glioma. Across the whole study: Pretreatment consisted of radiotherapy, temozolomide, or both, with most receiving both. Findings of the study overall: Whatever changes occurred in top peripheral T cell clonotypes seemed unrelated to pseudoprogression.

In the case of this clone: What it binds is not known.

Time point in this sample: week 11, during vaccination. With topical imiquimod, each dose of the vaccine consisted of 300 ug of mutant IDH1 20-mer peptide. The CDR3 has 15 residues. The V gene's germline CDR1 is SGHTA and CDR2 FQGNSA. V gave up 3 bases and J gave up 6 bases; unmatched junction bases: 8. The repertoire was sequenced with immunoSEQ multiplex PCR; TCRdb's copy has only in-frame clones and lacks some. The profile shows 20,000 to 30,000 clones, 60% to 80% of them singletons. The sample was PBMCs, taken from a glioma patient whose treatment included an IDH1 peptide vaccine. The chain has TRBV7-2 and TRBJ1-5; the match to TRBD1 covers 7 bases. The source is a woman aged 18-30 years with glioma. The CDR3, as DNA: TGTGCCAGCAGCTTCACAGGGGCTATCCTTCAGCCCCAGCATTTT. Translation gives CASSFTGAILQPQHF.